Presented here are 12 T cell receptor beta chains from one specimen sequenced in a study of beta chain features in type 1 diabetes. Expressed TCRB transcripts were sequenced because the entire RNA isolate underwent reverse transcription. The data were produced by immunoSEQ multiplex PCR, yet TCRdb's version contains in-frame clones alone and is incomplete. The data contain roughly 310,000 clones, 11% of them seen just once; the ten biggest clones take up 0.015%. The source material was naive CD4+ T cells from blood. These receptors all come from a woman under 40 in good health.

This clone has more than one count but fewer than ten. The rearrangement joins TRBV2 to TRBJ2-1; D is possibly TRBD1 (5 bases). Per the germline V gene, CDR1 is SNHLY and CDR2 is FYNNEI. This CDR3 is 11 amino acids long. V lost 8 bases and J 8 bases, leaving 10 bases between the germline ends. In DNA, the CDR3 is TGTGCCAGCTGGCAGGGCGATGAGCAGTTCTTC. Protein product: CASWQGDEQFF.

This clone came up a few times. The chain is built from TRBV7-9 and TRBJ2-1, with 11 bases fitting TRBD1. Germline trimming cut 4 bases from V and 7 bases from J; bases unmatched to any gene: 9. This CDR3 has 16 amino acids. Germline V gene data show CDR1 as SEHNR and CDR2 as FQNEAQ (reference sequence). The CDR3 bases are TGTGCCAGCAGCTCAAGGAGGGACAGGGGGAGAAATGAGCAGTTCTTC. Translating it yields CASSSRRDRGRNEQFF.

The chain joins TRBV23-1 to TRBJ2-3, with D maybe TRBD2 (5 bases). TRBV23-1 is an ORF, and what it does is uncertain. This CDR3 is 16 amino acids long. The V gene lost 3 bases and the J gene lost 4 bases, with 17 bases spanning the gap. CDR3 protein: CASSHSASFRPDTQYF. The CDR3 DNA is TGCGCCAGCAGTCACTCGGCTAGCTTTCGTCCAGATACGCAGTATTTT.

The CDR3 sequence: CAWSGMHRVKNTEAFF. CDR3 in DNA: TGTGCCTGGAGTGGGATGCACAGGGTGAAGAACACTGAAGCTTTCTTT. The chain employs TRBV30 and TRBJ1-1, with D maybe TRBD1 (6 bases). Trimming removed 1 base at V and 1 base at J, with 16 bases between. This CDR3 region has 16 residues. Germline CDR1 GTSNPN, CDR2 SVGIG (reference sequence).

The rearrangement uses TRBV4-2 and TRBJ1-1; D is ambiguous. The germline CDR1 and CDR2 sequences are LGHNA and YNFKEQ. Trimming stripped 4 bases from V and 4 bases from J, with 19 bases between. The CDR3 totals 16 residues. The CDR3 spells CASSPIYETGSTEAFF. CDR3 coding DNA: TGTGCCAGCAGCCCGATTTACGAGACGGGGAGCACTGAAGCTTTCTTT.

V is TRBV7-3 and J is TRBJ2-1; TRBD2 matches at 8 bases. The trim removed 5 bases at V and 11 bases at J, leaving 17 bases unmatched. Germline CDR1 SGHTA, CDR2 FQGTGA. The CDR3 has 16 residues. This CDR3 reads CASSPNPLTSGRQQFF. CDR3 in DNA: TGTGCCAGCAGCCCGAACCCCCTTACTAGCGGAAGACAGCAGTTCTTC.

The table lists this clone with a few counts. J is TRBJ1-2 and V is TRBV28; a weak D match, TRBD1 (5 bases). Germline lookup yields CDR1 MDHEN and CDR2 SYDVKM. The CDR3 has 15 residues. V gave up 2 bases and J gave up 0 bases, with 10 bases separating them. CDR3 DNA sequence: TGTGCCAGCAGTTTAGATCAGGACACTAACTATGGCTACACCTTC. It specifies CASSLDQDTNYGYTF.

The genes are TRBV2 and TRBJ2-7; D remains unclear. In germline, CDR1 is SNHLY, CDR2 FYNNEI. V was trimmed by 7 bases and J by 4 bases, leaving 14 bases between them. CDR3 length: 13 amino acids. CDR3: CASIFGGVYEQYF. In DNA, the CDR3 is TGTGCCAGCATCTTCGGCGGAGTATACGAGCAGTACTTC.

The chain links TRBV19 to TRBJ2-1; 9 nucleotides agree with TRBD2. V dropped 1 base and J dropped 8; count of bases not matched to a gene: 9. CDR3 size: 16 residues. Germline CDR1 is LNHDA and CDR2 is SQIVND (reference sequence). The CDR3 protein is CASSIGRREGRDEQFF. The CDR3 nucleotides are TGTGCCAGTAGTATAGGCCGGCGGGAGGGCCGGGATGAGCAGTTCTTC.

The table lists this clone with a few counts. The genes are TRBV7-3 and TRBJ2-2; TRBD1 aligns across 7 bases. The CDR3 totals 15 residues. The junction had 5 bases not matched to a gene; V was cut back by 3 bases and J by 4 bases. Germline V gives CDR1 SGHTA, CDR2 FQGTGA. CDR3 bases: TGTGCCAGCAGCTTTACAGGGGTGGCCACCGGGGAGCTGTTTTTT. Its translation: CASSFTGVATGELFF.

The chain combines TRBV28 with TRBJ2-1, with D perhaps TRBD1 (6 bases). V was cut by 8 bases and J by 6 bases, with 14 bases left in between. CDR3 length equals 13 residues. The germline CDR1 and CDR2 sequences are MDHEN and SYDVKM. Here the CDR3 reads CASGTLWPNEQFF. Here the CDR3 DNA reads TGTGCCAGCGGGACACTCTGGCCCAATGAGCAGTTCTTC.

In DNA form, the CDR3 reads TGTGCCAGCAGTTTAATCCCGTACGAGCAGTACTTC. Amino acids: CASSLIPYEQYF. V gene TRBV28 combines with J gene TRBJ2-7; D gene uncertain. Germline CDR1 reads MDHEN; CDR2 reads SYDVKM. Trimming took 2 bases from V and 4 from J, leaving 6 bases between them. This CDR3 has 12 amino acids.